This TCR beta chain was recorded in a study of regulatory T cells in long-lasting Graves disease. The V end lost 2 bases, the J end lost 2 bases, and 6 bases lay between the germline ends. CDR3 length: 14 amino acids. Germline CDR1 is LNHDA and CDR2 is SQIVND (reference sequence). Combining iRepertoire HTBI primers with Arm-PCR of CDR3 regions, the authors built TCR beta libraries. TCRdb independently ran MiXCR on the multiplex PCR reads; one entry per CDR3 protein. The sample holds some 500,000 distinct CDR3 sequences, roughly 15% seen once. About this clonotype itself: Its target is unknown.

Study-level points and caveats: TRBV28, TRBJ1-2 and TRBJ2-5 emerged as the favored segments in persistent disease. Small sample size may have lowered accuracy.

The time point here: newly diagnosed GD, antithyroid drugs for less than 3 months. There was RNA extracted from PBMCs, and the TCR library was made from it. Another study also made use of these data, one on T cells in Graves' hyperthyroidism and ophthalmopathy. This second study says: HTBI primers were used for first-round RT-PCR of the TCR CDR3.

The genes are TRBV19 and TRBJ2-2; D is uncertain. This specimen consisted of peripheral blood mononuclear cells (PBMCs), obtained at new diagnosis, from a patient treated with antithyroid drugs. The sequence derives from a woman aged 35-60 years with Graves disease. The CDR3 here is CASSIRLNTGELFF. The CDR3 nucleotides read TGTGCCAGTAGTATAAGGCTTAACACCGGGGAGCTGTTTTTT.